The sequence of this T cell receptor beta chain was determined in a study of cytomegalovirus exposure and HLA in healthy donors. PCR employed 60 Vbeta and 13 Jbeta primers. The data were produced by immunoSEQ multiplex PCR, yet TCRdb's version contains in-frame clones alone and is incomplete. The repertoire has fewer than 200,000 clones, about 90% of them found once; the top ten carry about 0.21%. The CDR3 is 13 amino acids. V was cut by 0 bases and J by 8 bases, with 6 bases left in between. From germline, CDR1 is SGHRS and CDR2 YFSETQ. The sample comprised PBMCs. This TCR was recovered from a girl under three years old in good health and CMV-seronegative. The chain links TRBV5-1 to TRBJ1-6; unclear D gene. The DNA of the CDR3 is TGCGCCAGCAGCTTGGTAGTTGATTCACCCCTCCACTTT. As protein: CASSLVVDSPLHF.